This is a list of T cell receptor beta chains from one sample in a study of blood T cell repertoires in COVID-19. Here immunoSEQ multiplex PCR was the method, and the copy in TCRdb shows in-frame clones only, minus some. Of approximately 240,000 clones in the sample, 83% were seen once. Sequences were obtained from peripheral blood. These TCRs come from a human donor in a cohort sampled during active COVID-19. Both conserved end residues are part of each CDR3. The D gene is left open where the match is weak. Where a row states a size, it is once, few, many or the class of an expanded clone; other rows omit it.

v_call	j_call	clone_size	d_call	cdr3_aa	cdr3_nt
TRBV4-1	TRBJ2-1	.	TRBD2	CASSQRPGLAENNEQFF	TGCGCCAGCAGCCAACGGCCGGGACTAGCGGAAAACAATGAGCAGTTCTTC
TRBV10-3	TRBJ2-7	many	TRBD2	CAISDSAGDIQVPAWGEQYF	TGTGCCATCAGTGATTCAGCGGGGGATATACAGGTCCCGGCATGGGGCGAGCAGTACTTC
TRBV5-5	TRBJ2-2	.	.	CASSWVLGGELFF	TGTGCCAGCAGCTGGGTCCTAGGTGGGGAGCTGTTTTTT
TRBV5-1	TRBJ2-5	.	.	CASSLAAGFQETQYF	TGCGCCAGCAGCTTGGCGGCAGGGTTCCAAGAGACCCAGTACTTC
TRBV5-6	TRBJ2-3	few	TRBD2	CARRLGDSRGGTDTQYF	TGTGCCCGCCGCTTGGGGGACTCGCGGGGGGGCACAGATACGCAGTATTTT
TRBV6-6	TRBJ1-1	.	TRBD1	CASSYPGQGATEAFF	TGTGCCAGCAGTTACCCGGGGCAGGGGGCAACGGAAGCTTTCTTT
TRBV2	TRBJ1-5	.	.	CASSGQVNQPQHF	TGTGCCAGCAGTGGACAGGTCAATCAGCCCCAGCATTTT
TRBV6-6	TRBJ1-1	.	.	CASSYGGSGGAFF	TGTGCCAGCAGTTACGGGGGCTCGGGTGGGGCTTTCTTT
TRBV19	TRBJ2-1	.	TRBD1	CASSTPTGASYNEQFF	TGTGCCAGTAGTACCCCGACAGGGGCTAGCTACAATGAGCAGTTCTTC
TRBV3-1/TRBV3-2	TRBJ1-4	.	TRBD1	CASSPDRGYRANEKLFF	TGTGCCAGCAGCCCGGACAGGGGGTATAGGGCTAATGAAAAACTGTTTTTT
TRBV27	TRBJ2-7	.	.	CASSFGDPQGEQYF	TGTGCCAGCAGTTTCGGCGATCCCCAGGGCGAGCAGTACTTC
TRBV27	TRBJ2-7	medium-sized	TRBD2	CASVRLAGVYEQYF	TGTGCCAGCGTCCGACTAGCGGGGGTATACGAGCAGTACTTC
TRBV2	TRBJ2-1	once	TRBD2	CASSVGGRATNEQFF	TGTGCCAGCAGTGTTGGCGGGAGGGCCACGAATGAGCAGTTCTTC
TRBV5-5	TRBJ2-7	.	.	CASSTGRSGSYEQYF	TGTGCCAGCAGCACAGGACGTTCCGGCTCCTACGAGCAGTACTTC
TRBV4-1	TRBJ1-5	few	TRBD1	CASSFQGGNQPQHF	TGCGCCAGCAGCTTTCAGGGGGGCAATCAGCCCCAGCATTTT
TRBV28	TRBJ1-5	.	.	CASSLQIQPQHF	TGTGCCAGCAGTTTACAAATTCAGCCCCAGCATTTT
TRBV7-2	TRBJ2-7	.	.	CASSPDRLGYEQYF	TGTGCCAGCAGCCCCGACAGGCTAGGATACGAGCAGTACTTC
TRBV5-6	TRBJ2-3	.	TRBD1	CASSSTGADTQYF	TGTGCCAGCAGCTCTACAGGGGCAGATACGCAGTATTTT
TRBV2	TRBJ2-4	.	.	CASRLGRERTIQYF	TGTGCCAGCAGGCTAGGCAGGGAAAGGACGATTCAGTACTTC
TRBV7-2	TRBJ2-1	.	TRBD2	CASSPGLADNEQFF	TGTGCCAGCAGCCCGGGACTAGCAGACAATGAGCAGTTCTTC
TRBV6-5	TRBJ1-2	.	.	CASMIPGGGYGYTF	TGTGCCAGCATGATACCGGGGGGCGGCTATGGCTACACCTTC
TRBV5-1	TRBJ2-3	.	TRBD1	CASSPRDRGGDTQYF	TGCGCCAGCAGCCCCCGGGACAGGGGAGGAGATACGCAGTATTTT
TRBV6-5	TRBJ1-4	.	.	CASTQRSPGGEKLFF	TGTGCCAGCACCCAACGGAGCCCAGGAGGTGAAAAACTGTTTTTT
TRBV27	TRBJ2-7	.	TRBD1	CASSRTGGSDEQYF	TGTGCCAGTTCCCGGACAGGGGGCTCGGACGAGCAGTACTTC
TRBV7-9	TRBJ2-3	.	TRBD2	CASSSYALAGTDTQYF	TGTGCCAGCAGCTCGTATGCCCTAGCGGGCACAGATACGCAGTATTTT
TRBV20-1	TRBJ2-7	large	TRBD2	CSASSPGLDFYEQYF	TGCAGTGCTAGTTCACCGGGACTAGATTTCTACGAGCAGTACTTC
TRBV25-1	TRBJ2-5	.	TRBD2	CASSLGTSGAHQETQYF	TGTGCCAGCAGTTTGGGGACTAGCGGGGCCCACCAAGAGACCCAGTACTTC
TRBV2	TRBJ1-4	.	TRBD1	CASRTDRGTPATNEKLFF	TGTGCCAGCAGAACCGACAGGGGCACCCCTGCAACTAATGAAAAACTGTTTTTT
TRBV27	TRBJ2-3	few	TRBD1	CASAFRGQGRSDTQYF	TGTGCCAGCGCCTTTCGAGGACAGGGGAGATCAGATACGCAGTATTTT
TRBV4-2	TRBJ2-7	.	TRBD2	CASSQGLAVTYEQYF	TGTGCCAGCAGCCAAGGACTAGCGGTTACCTACGAGCAGTACTTC
TRBV11-2	TRBJ2-7	.	.	CASSLGFSTGGGEQYF	TGTGCCAGCAGCTTAGGCTTTTCGACAGGTGGGGGCGAGCAGTACTTC
TRBV2	TRBJ1-4	few	.	CASSKTAGEKLFF	TGTGCCAGCAGCAAGACAGCGGGGGAAAAACTGTTTTTT
TRBV5-1	TRBJ2-1	few	TRBD1	CASSSGGQGYNEQFF	TGCGCCAGCAGCTCCGGGGGACAGGGCTACAATGAGCAGTTCTTC
TRBV6-6	TRBJ2-7	.	TRBD1	CASSYPGTGTPEQYF	TGTGCCAGCAGTTACCCCGGGACAGGGACTCCCGAGCAGTACTTC
TRBV13	TRBJ1-4	.	TRBD1	CASSFRGNEKLFF	TGTGCCAGCAGCTTCAGGGGGAATGAAAAACTGTTTTTT
TRBV15	TRBJ2-5	.	.	CATSRGTGGLRETQYF	TGTGCCACCAGCAGAGGTACAGGTGGCTTACGAGAGACCCAGTACTTC
TRBV18	TRBJ2-7	.	TRBD1	CASSPSGTGGPEQYF	TGTGCCAGCTCACCATCCGGGACAGGGGGCCCCGAGCAGTACTTC
TRBV3-1/TRBV3-2	TRBJ1-4	once	.	CASSAWRTYEGEKLFF	TGTGCCAGCAGCGCCTGGAGGACTTATGAAGGGGAAAAACTGTTTTTT
TRBV4-1	TRBJ2-5	.	.	CASSLRGPGNRETQYF	TGCGCCAGCAGCCTCAGGGGCCCGGGGAACCGGGAGACCCAGTACTTC
TRBV11-3	TRBJ2-3	.	TRBD2	CASSLGTSGSTDTQYF	TGTGCCAGCAGCTTAGGTACTAGCGGGAGCACAGATACGCAGTATTTT
TRBV29-1	TRBJ1-1	few	TRBD1	CSVRTGGDTEAFF	TGCAGCGTAAGGACAGGGGGGGACACTGAAGCTTTCTTT
TRBV18	TRBJ2-3	.	TRBD2	CASSRLAANTDTQYF	TGTGCCAGCTCACGACTAGCAGCAAACACAGATACGCAGTATTTT
TRBV2	TRBJ1-1	.	.	CASPPSDSGQGTEAFF	TGTGCCAGCCCCCCATCCGATTCTGGGCAGGGCACTGAAGCTTTCTTT
TRBV6-5	TRBJ1-1	.	.	CASSFDRSNTEAFF	TGTGCCAGCAGTTTTGACAGATCGAACACTGAAGCTTTCTTT
TRBV5-6	TRBJ2-2	once	.	CASSLLGAKIGELFF	TGTGCCAGCAGCTTGTTGGGGGCAAAAATTGGGGAGCTGTTTTTT
TRBV19	TRBJ1-6	.	.	CASSIPGNSPLHF	TGTGCCAGTAGTATTCCGGGAAATTCACCCCTCCACTTT
TRBV28	TRBJ1-5	few	.	CASTSSGYSNQPQHF	TGTGCCAGCACCTCCTCAGGGTACAGCAATCAGCCCCAGCATTTT
TRBV5-6	TRBJ1-2	.	.	CASSLPEVNYGYTF	TGTGCCAGCAGCTTGCCAGAAGTTAACTATGGCTACACCTTC
TRBV2	TRBJ2-1	.	.	CASSEGRARNEQFF	TGTGCCAGCAGTGAAGGCAGGGCCCGCAATGAGCAGTTCTTC
TRBV5-5	TRBJ1-1	.	TRBD1	CASSPPGQLNTEAFF	TGTGCCAGCAGCCCCCCGGGACAGTTGAACACTGAAGCTTTCTTT
TRBV18	TRBJ1-1	few	.	CASSDPIGYTEAFF	TGTGCCAGCTCAGACCCCATCGGGTACACTGAAGCTTTCTTT
TRBV20-1	TRBJ1-5	.	.	CSANDGDQPQHF	TGCAGTGCTAATGACGGAGATCAGCCCCAGCATTTT
TRBV7-2	TRBJ2-3	.	.	CASSLGFDRITDTQYF	TGTGCCAGCAGCTTAGGATTTGACAGAATCACAGATACGCAGTATTTT
TRBV19	TRBJ1-5	.	TRBD1	CASGGDRDQPQHF	TGTGCCAGCGGGGGGGACAGGGATCAGCCCCAGCATTTT
TRBV3-1/TRBV3-2	TRBJ2-3	.	TRBD1	CASSRRTGVVDTQYF	TGTGCCAGCAGCCGGCGGACAGGGGTGGTGGATACGCAGTATTTT